These 28 T cell receptor beta chains share one sample of origin, sequenced in a study of blood T cell repertoires in COVID-19. Libraries were prepared by immunoSEQ multiplex PCR; TCRdb keeps only in-frame clonotypes and omits some of them. The sample lists 75,000 to 85,000 clones, around 90% occurring once. The specimen was peripheral blood. The receptors originated from a man between 45 and 60 years old with active COVID-19.

The chain couples TRBV24-1 to TRBJ2-3, with 12 bases matching TRBD1. Unmatched junction bases numbered 5, after V lost 4 bases and J lost 4 bases. Per the germline V gene, CDR1 is KGHDR and CDR2 is SFDVKD. CDR3 length equals 16 residues. The CDR3 DNA reads TGTGCCACCAGTGACCCCGGGACAGGGGGCGCAGATACGCAGTATTTT. This sequence encodes CATSDPGTGGADTQYF.

The V and J genes are TRBV30 and TRBJ2-2; tentative D call: TRBD2 (6 bases). The CDR3 length is 16 residues. Trimming stripped 0 bases from V and 7 bases from J, with 18 bases between. CDR1 and CDR2 (germline): GTSNPN, SVGIG (reference sequence). CDR3 nucleotide sequence: TGTGCCTGGAGTGTACAGACTAGTGATATCGGCGGGGAGCTGTTTTTT. Protein: CAWSVQTSDIGGELFF.

The CDR3 is CASQTGVYNEQFF. CDR3 in DNA: TGTGCCAGCCAGACGGGGGTTTACAATGAGCAGTTCTTC. The V call is TRBV6-5, the J call TRBJ2-1, with D possibly matching TRBD2 (6 bases). Germline CDR1 reads MNHEY; CDR2 reads SVGAGI. The CDR3 sequence is 13 residues long. V lost 8 bases to trimming and J lost 4 bases, with 12 bases between them.

V usage is TRBV9 and J usage is TRBJ2-7, with a weak D call TRBD2 (5 bases). There are 15 residues in the CDR3. The germline V and J ends were trimmed by 3 bases and 6 bases, with 19 bases remaining between them. Germline loops: CDR1 SGDLS, CDR2 YYNGEE. The CDR3 sequence is CASSEGGGSWGEQYF. CDR3 nucleotide sequence: TGTGCCAGCAGCGAGGGTGGTGGGAGTTGGGGCGAGCAGTACTTC.

The sample holds one count of this clone. Other DNA sequences of this sample code for an identical CDR3. The chain employs TRBV9 and TRBJ2-7; 8 bases agree with TRBD1. V lost 3 bases and J lost 2; bases outside the gene matches: 1. The CDR3 consists of 13 residues. Germline-derived CDR1 and CDR2 are SGDLS and YYNGEE. DNA for the CDR3: TGTGCCAGCAGCGCACAGGGGGCCTACGAGCAGTACTTC. Protein sequence: CASSAQGAYEQYF.

Notes on this clone: Other DNA sequences in the sample encode the same CDR3. J is TRBJ2-3 and V is TRBV7-3; 9 bases align to TRBD1. This CDR3 contains 14 residues. J lost 3 bases, V lost 5 bases, and 3 bases had no gene match. Germline CDR1 is SGHTA and CDR2 is FQGTGA. CDR3 loop: CASSRDRGTDTQYF. CDR3 nucleotides: TGTGCCAGCAGCCGCGACAGGGGGACAGATACGCAGTATTTT.

The chain employs TRBV19 and TRBJ1-6, with no clear D. Germline CDR1 reads LNHDA; CDR2 reads SQIVND (reference sequence). This CDR3 has 14 residues. The V and J ends lost 3 bases and 6 bases respectively, with 9 bases between them. For the CDR3, the DNA is TGTGCCAGTAGTATGAGTTCTCCTAATTCACCCCTCCACTTT. Residues: CASSMSSPNSPLHF.

V and J are TRBV27 and TRBJ2-3; 8 bases fit TRBD2. The V segment lost 7 bases and the J segment 4 bases; nucleotides outside the gene matches: 10. This CDR3 comprises 15 residues. The germline gives CDR1 MNHEY, CDR2 SMNVEV (reference sequence). CDR3 DNA sequence: TGTGCCAGCATCCCTAAGCGGGAGTTCCCAGATACGCAGTATTTT. This sequence encodes CASIPKREFPDTQYF.

This clone was seen only a few times. The chain uses TRBV24-1 and TRBJ1-1, with D maybe TRBD1 (6 bases). Trimming pared 4 bases from V and 1 base from J, leaving 9 bases between. The CDR3 loop spans 14 amino acids. Germline V CDR1 and CDR2: KGHDR, SFDVKD. This CDR3 is CATSEATGNTEAFF. The CDR3 region has the DNA TGTGCCACCAGTGAGGCGACAGGGAACACTGAAGCTTTCTTT.

The rearrangement links TRBV3-1 (or the pseudogene TRBV3-2) to TRBJ1-1; D is possibly TRBD1 (5 bases). V lost 0 bases and J lost 5, with 10 bases in between. The CDR3 extends over 14 amino acids. Germline CDR1 is LGHDT and CDR2 is YNNKEL (reference sequence). Here the CDR3 DNA reads TGTGCCAGCAGCCAAGAATGGGGGGGGACTGAAGCTTTCTTT. It yields the protein CASSQEWGGTEAFF.

V is TRBV15 and J is TRBJ1-1; perhaps TRBD1 as D (5 bases). V lost 0 bases and J 1 base, leaving 12 bases between the germline ends. This CDR3 is 16 amino acids long. Germline values: CDR1 LNHNV, CDR2 YYDKDF (reference sequence). The CDR3 DNA reads TGTGCCACCAGCAGAGATCGGGGGGGTACGAACACTGAAGCTTTCTTT. Its translation is CATSRDRGGTNTEAFF.

The chain joins TRBV7-7 to TRBJ1-2, with 11 nucleotides matching TRBD1. The CDR3 has 14 amino acids. Germline lookup yields CDR1 SSHAT and CDR2 FNYEAQ (reference sequence). J was trimmed by 7 bases and V by 5 bases; bases with no gene match: 6. This CDR3 reads CASSKGQGDGGYTF. CDR3 coding DNA: TGTGCCAGCAGCAAGGGACAGGGGGACGGTGGCTACACCTTC. The variable domain in full, completed from reference TRBV7-7 and TRBJ1-2, reads GAGVSQSPRYKVTKRGQDVTLRCDPISSHATLYWYQQALGQGPEFLTYFNYEAQPDKSGLPSDRFSAERPEGSISTLTIQRTEQRDSAMYRCASSKGQGDGGYTFGSGTRLTVV.

The chain recombines TRBV7-2 with TRBJ2-1; the match to TRBD2 covers 7 bases. The germline gives CDR1 SGHTA, CDR2 FQGNSA. This CDR3 comprises 15 residues. V gave up 1 base and J gave up 10 bases; unmatched junction bases: 10. In DNA, the CDR3 is TGTGCCAGCAGCTTAGAATTATCGGCGGGAGTGGAGCAGTTCTTC. Translation gives CASSLELSAGVEQFF.

The rearrangement uses TRBV7-2 and TRBJ2-7; tentative D call: TRBD1 (5 bases). With 2 bases removed from V and 0 bases from J, the gap between germline ends came to 11 bases. This CDR3 is 15 amino acids long. CDR1 SGHTA and CDR2 FQGNSA come from the germline V gene. The chain's CDR3 is CASSLLGPSSYEQYF. In DNA form, the CDR3 reads TGTGCCAGCAGCTTACTGGGGCCGAGCTCCTACGAGCAGTACTTC.

The chain employs TRBV9 and TRBJ1-6; possible D gene TRBD1, 6 bases. Germline V gene lookup returns CDR1 SGDLS and CDR2 YYNGEE. The CDR3 runs 15 residues. The V gene lost 4 bases and the J gene lost 6 bases, with 14 bases spanning the gap. Written as DNA, the CDR3 is TGTGCCAGCAGCCCCGAGACAGGATCTAATTCACCCCTCCACTTT. This translates into CASSPETGSNSPLHF.

This clone has more than one count but fewer than ten. The chain recombines TRBV7-2 with TRBJ1-2; D remains ambiguous. V lost 5 bases to trimming and J lost 2 bases, with 6 bases between them. The CDR3 runs 12 residues. Germline V gene data show CDR1 as SGHTA and CDR2 as FQGNSA. The CDR3 bases are TGTGCCAGCAGCACCGCGAACTATGGCTACACCTTC. Translated: CASSTANYGYTF.

V usage is TRBV19 and J usage is TRBJ1-6, with TRBD1 matching 7 bases. The V gene's germline CDR1 is LNHDA and CDR2 SQIVND (reference sequence). This CDR3 has 14 residues. Germline trimming cut 6 bases from V and 8 bases from J; bases unmatched to any gene: 7. CDR3 nucleotide sequence: TGTGCCAGTAGAGGGGACAGCCTTTATTCACCCCTCCACTTT. Protein sequence: CASRGDSLYSPLHF.

The chain uses TRBV5-4 and TRBJ2-6; D is ambiguous. The CDR3 consists of 14 residues. Germline V gene lookup returns CDR1 SGHNT and CDR2 YYREEE (reference sequence). Trimming removed 0 bases at V and 1 base at J, with 2 bases between. In DNA form, the CDR3 reads TGTGCCAGCAGCTTGGCATCTGGGGCCAACGTCCTGACTTTC. Its translation: CASSLASGANVLTF. Filled out from reference TRBV5-4 and TRBJ2-6, the complete variable domain reads ETGVTQSPTHLIKTRGQQVTLRCSSQSGHNTVSWYQQALGQGPQFIFQYYREEENGRGNFPPRFSGLQFPNYSSELNVNALELDDSALYLCASSLASGANVLTFGAGSRLTVL.

This clone turned up a few times. V is TRBV5-1 and J is TRBJ2-3, with TRBD2 as a possible D gene (5 bases). This CDR3 spans 15 amino acids. Trimming left V 0 bases short and J 1 base short, with 9 bases between. Per the germline V gene, CDR1 is SGHRS and CDR2 is YFSETQ. The CDR3 sequence: CASSLGLGGTDTQYF. DNA for the CDR3: TGCGCCAGCAGCTTGGGCCTCGGGGGCACAGATACGCAGTATTTT.

The rearrangement uses TRBV7-9 and TRBJ2-7; D is unresolved. CDR1 and CDR2 (germline): SEHNR, FQNEAQ (reference sequence). V lost 4 bases, J lost 0 bases, and 10 bases lay in between. CDR3 length equals 14 residues. CDR3 region: CASSSRVSSYEQYF. CDR3 nucleotides: TGTGCCAGCAGCTCACGTGTTAGCTCCTACGAGCAGTACTTC.

This clone is medium-sized (0.01 to 0.1%) within its sample. The CDR3 protein is CASSLGRGIHETQYF. The CDR3 nucleotides are TGTGCCAGCAGCTTAGGAAGGGGCATTCATGAGACCCAGTACTTC. The V call is TRBV7-2, the J call TRBJ2-5; perhaps TRBD1 as D (5 bases). Germline V gene data show CDR1 as SGHTA and CDR2 as FQGNSA. CDR3 length: 15 residues. Trimming removed 1 base at V and 5 bases at J, with 14 bases between.

The J gene is TRBJ1-5, the V gene TRBV5-6, with 10 bases fitting TRBD1. There are 16 residues in the CDR3. CDR1 and CDR2 from the germline V gene are SGHDT and YYEEEE. Trimming cost V 4 bases and J 7 bases; bases outside gene matches: 11. The CDR3 is CASSARQGATEQPQHF. CDR3 bases: TGTGCCAGCAGCGCAAGACAGGGGGCGACGGAGCAGCCCCAGCATTTT. The full variable domain, in which reference TRBV5-6 and TRBJ1-5 provide the parts outside the CDR3, is DAGVTQSPTHLIKTRGQQVTLRCSPKSGHDTVSWYQQALGQGPQFIFQYYEEEERQRGNFPDRFSGHQFPNYSSELNVNALLLGDSALYLCASSARQGATEQPQHFGDGTRLSIL.

V is TRBV5-1 and J is TRBJ2-7, with a possible D match to TRBD1 (5 bases). The germline V gene encodes CDR1 SGHRS and CDR2 YFSETQ. The ends were cut back, 2 bases at V and 3 bases at J, with 12 bases in the middle. This CDR3 comprises 14 residues. The DNA of the CDR3 is TGCGCCAGCAGCTTACAGGTGTCAAGCTACGAGCAGTACTTC. Translated: CASSLQVSSYEQYF.

The rearrangement uses TRBV10-3 and TRBJ2-1, with 7 bases identical to TRBD2. The CDR3 consists of 12 residues. Germline trimming cut 2 bases from V and 9 bases from J; bases unmatched to any gene: 1. Germline V gives CDR1 ENHRY, CDR2 SYGVKD. This CDR3 reads CAISEGTTEQFF. CDR3 bases: TGTGCCATCAGTGAGGGGACTACTGAGCAGTTCTTC.

This chain links TRBV19 with TRBJ2-2, with a possible D match to TRBD1 (5 bases). Per germline, CDR1 LNHDA and CDR2 SQIVND (reference sequence). Trimming took off 3 bases at V and 4 bases at J, with 12 bases between the two ends. CDR3 length equals 15 residues. CDR3 nucleotides: TGTGCCAGTAGTATCTGGGGCAGGGCCACCGGGGAGCTGTTTTTT. It encodes CASSIWGRATGELFF.

CDR3 region: CASSLEMRGSEQYF. CDR3 sequence (DNA): TGTGCCAGCAGCTTGGAAATGAGGGGGTCCGAGCAGTACTTC. This chain connects TRBV5-4 to TRBJ2-7; D is possibly TRBD1 (6 bases). Trimming cost V 0 bases and J 6 bases, with 13 bases left between them. CDR3 length: 14 amino acids. Germline CDR1 and CDR2: SGHNT and YYREEE (reference sequence).

The rearrangement joins TRBV5-6 to TRBJ2-5, with 8 bases identical to TRBD1. The CDR3 totals 16 residues. Germline-derived CDR1 and CDR2 are SGHDT and YYEEEE. The J segment lost 3 bases and the V segment lost 7 bases, leaving 14 bases of the junction unmatched. The DNA for the CDR3 is TGTGCCAGCGGAGGGCTCGGACAGGGAGAAAAAGAGACCCAGTACTTC. Protein product: CASGGLGQGEKETQYF. Together with reference TRBV5-6 and TRBJ2-5, the CDR3 gives the full variable domain: DAGVTQSPTHLIKTRGQQVTLRCSPKSGHDTVSWYQQALGQGPQFIFQYYEEEERQRGNFPDRFSGHQFPNYSSELNVNALLLGDSALYLCASGGLGQGEKETQYFGPGTRLLVL.

The chain joins TRBV28 to TRBJ2-3, with 8 bases matching TRBD2. Germline CDR1 MDHEN, CDR2 SYDVKM. This CDR3 region has 17 residues. Losses at the gene ends were 4 bases for V and 1 base for J; bases not matched to a gene: 10. CDR3 in amino acids: CASSSHGGARGTDTQYF. In nucleotides, the CDR3 is TGTGCCAGCAGTTCCCACGGGGGGGCGAGGGGCACAGATACGCAGTATTTT.